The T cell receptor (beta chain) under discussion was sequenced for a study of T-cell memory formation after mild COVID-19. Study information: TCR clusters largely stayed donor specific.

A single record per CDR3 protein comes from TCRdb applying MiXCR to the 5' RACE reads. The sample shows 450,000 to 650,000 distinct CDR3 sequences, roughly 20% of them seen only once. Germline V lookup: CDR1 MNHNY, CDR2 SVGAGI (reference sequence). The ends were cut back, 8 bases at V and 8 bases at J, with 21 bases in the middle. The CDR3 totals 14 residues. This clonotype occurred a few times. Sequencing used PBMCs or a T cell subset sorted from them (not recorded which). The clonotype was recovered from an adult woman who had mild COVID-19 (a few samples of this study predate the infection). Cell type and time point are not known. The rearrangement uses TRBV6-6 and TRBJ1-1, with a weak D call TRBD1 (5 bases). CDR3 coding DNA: TGTGCCAGCTCACAACGGGGGTGGGAAGGAGAAGCTTTCTTT. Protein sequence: CASSQRGWEGEAFF.